Described below is a single T cell receptor (beta chain) sequence and its context. V lost 4 bases and J lost 2; bases outside the gene matches: 4. The length of the CDR3 is 15 residues. Germline V gene sequence: CDR1 LGHDT, CDR2 YNNKEL (reference sequence). Per the study methods: Nucleated cell number was recorded as an estimate derived from reference gene primer amplification. Assay: immunoSEQ multiplex PCR; the TCRdb copy retains only in-frame clones and omits some. The DNA gave D and trimming, while V, J and clone size come from that table. Counted here are more than 80,000 clones, around 90% occurring once; the ten biggest clones make up around 1.5%. These data originate in a study of blood T cell repertoires in COVID-19.

This chain uses TRBV3-1 (or the pseudogene TRBV3-2) with TRBJ2-7; 11 nucleotides agree with TRBD2. The TCR originated in a human donor with active COVID-19. The donor label of this sample is uncertain. The specimen was peripheral blood. This CDR3 reads CASSRGTSGPYEQYF. The CDR3 nucleotides read TGTGCCAGCAGCCGAGGGACTAGCGGTCCCTACGAGCAGTACTTC.